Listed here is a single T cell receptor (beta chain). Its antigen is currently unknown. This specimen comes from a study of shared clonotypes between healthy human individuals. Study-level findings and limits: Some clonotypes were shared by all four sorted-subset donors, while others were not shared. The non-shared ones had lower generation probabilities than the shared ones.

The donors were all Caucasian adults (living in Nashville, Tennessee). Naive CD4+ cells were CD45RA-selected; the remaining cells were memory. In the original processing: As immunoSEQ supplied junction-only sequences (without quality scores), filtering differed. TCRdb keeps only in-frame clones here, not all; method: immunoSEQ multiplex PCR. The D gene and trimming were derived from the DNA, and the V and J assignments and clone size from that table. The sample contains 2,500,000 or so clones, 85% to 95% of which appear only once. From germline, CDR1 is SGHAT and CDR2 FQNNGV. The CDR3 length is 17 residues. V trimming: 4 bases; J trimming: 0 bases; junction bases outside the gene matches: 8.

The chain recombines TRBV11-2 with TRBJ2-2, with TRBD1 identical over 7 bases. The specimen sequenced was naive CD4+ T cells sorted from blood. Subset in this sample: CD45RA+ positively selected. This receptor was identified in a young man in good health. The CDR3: CASSSRRTGTNTGELFF. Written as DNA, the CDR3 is TGTGCCAGCAGCTCAAGGCGGACAGGAACGAACACCGGGGAGCTGTTTTTT.